These 24 T cell receptor beta chains originate from one sample sequenced in a study of blood T cell repertoires in COVID-19. Using immunoSEQ multiplex PCR, the repertoire was profiled, and TCRdb retains in-frame clones only, with some absent. The table has roughly 50,000 clones, about 84% seen once; the top ten hold under 6%. Sequencing input: peripheral blood. The receptors originated from a woman in her sixties or seventies with acute or convalescent COVID-19.

The chain combines TRBV19 with TRBJ1-2; D not resolved. The V end was cut by 5 bases, the J end by 0 bases, with 10 bases between. Germline CDR1 is LNHDA and CDR2 is SQIVND (reference sequence). This CDR3 comprises 14 residues. Written as DNA, the CDR3 is TGTGCCAGTAGTCCGTCGACAACTAACTATGGCTACACCTTC. The encoded protein is CASSPSTTNYGYTF.

This chain connects TRBV11-3 to TRBJ1-1; 8 nucleotides align to TRBD1. In germline, CDR1 is SGHNT, CDR2 YENEEA. J was trimmed by 5 bases and V by 5 bases; bases with no gene match: 4. The CDR3 contains 13 residues. CDR3 loop: CASSRTGRTEAFF. Here the CDR3 DNA reads TGTGCCAGCAGCCGGACAGGGCGTACTGAAGCTTTCTTT. Full variable domain (missing parts from reference TRBV11-3 and TRBJ1-1): EAGVVQSPRYKIIEKKQPVAFWCNPISGHNTLYWYLQNLGQGPELLIRYENEEAVDDSQLPKDRFSAERLKGVDSTLKIQPAELGDSAVYLCASSRTGRTEAFFGQGTRLTVV.

This chain joins TRBV10-3 and TRBJ2-7; 15 bases match TRBD2. The J segment lost 4 bases and the V segment lost 3 bases, leaving 7 bases of the junction unmatched. This CDR3 spans 17 amino acids. Per germline, CDR1 ENHRY and CDR2 SYGVKD. The CDR3 DNA reads as TGTGCCATCAGTGATGGGTTGGGACTAGCGGGAGGTTACGAGCAGTACTTC. Amino acids: CAISDGLGLAGGYEQYF.

The chain links TRBV11-2 to TRBJ1-2; D not resolved. The CDR3 has 15 amino acids. Between the trimmed V and J ends, which lost 1 base and 8 bases, there was a span of 17 bases. Germline assignment: CDR1 SGHAT and CDR2 FQNNGV. The CDR3 DNA reads as TGTGCCAGCAGCTTAGGGGTCCCCCCCGGGAAAGGCTACACCTTC. Its translation is CASSLGVPPGKGYTF.

The CDR3 loop is CAWSTLAGKNEQYF. For the CDR3, the DNA is TGTGCCTGGAGTACCCTAGCGGGGAAGAACGAGCAGTACTTC. The genes are TRBV30 and TRBJ2-7; TRBD2 agrees at 9 bases. The trim removed 2 bases at V and 5 bases at J, leaving 7 bases unmatched. The CDR3 runs to 14 residues. CDR1 and CDR2 (germline): GTSNPN, SVGIG (reference sequence).

CDR3 protein: CASSSSSYNSPLHF. DNA of the CDR3: TGTGCCAGCAGTTCGAGCTCCTATAATTCACCCCTCCACTTT. The V and J genes are TRBV28 and TRBJ1-6; unclear D gene. The CDR3 is 14 amino acids. Germline assignment: CDR1 MDHEN and CDR2 SYDVKM. Trimming took 4 bases from V and 0 from J, leaving 4 bases between them.

The genes are TRBV11-2 and TRBJ2-5; TRBD1 aligns across 9 bases. CDR3 length: 15 amino acids. Germline V lookup: CDR1 SGHAT, CDR2 FQNNGV. The V gene end was trimmed by 0 bases and the J gene end by 2 bases; junction bases not matched to a gene: 1. The CDR3 is CASSLEDRGQETQYF. CDR3 sequence (DNA): TGTGCCAGCAGCTTAGAGGACAGGGGACAAGAGACCCAGTACTTC.

The rearrangement links TRBV4-2 to TRBJ2-2; D is uncertain. This CDR3 region has 14 residues. Germline-derived CDR1 and CDR2 are LGHNA and YNFKEQ. V was cut by 0 bases and J by 5 bases, with 7 bases left in between. In DNA, the CDR3 is TGTGCCAGCAGCCAAGACTCTCGTACCGGGGAGCTGTTTTTT. Amino acids: CASSQDSRTGELFF.

The chain joins TRBV12-3 or TRBV12-4 to TRBJ2-3; D might be TRBD1 (6 bases). The CDR3 spans 13 residues. The germline V and J ends were trimmed by 5 bases and 1 base, with 7 bases remaining between them. The DNA of the CDR3 is TGTGCCAGCAGTCGACAGGGCACAGATACGCAGTATTTT. It specifies CASSRQGTDTQYF.

This rearrangement joins TRBV7-3 to TRBJ2-5; 9 positions match TRBD2. Germline V CDR1 and CDR2: SGHTA, FQGTGA. V dropped 5 bases and J dropped 5; count of bases not matched to a gene: 9. The CDR3 has 15 residues. Written as DNA, the CDR3 is TGTGCCAGCAGCATTAGCGGGGGAGCCCGGGAGACCCAGTACTTC. Protein sequence: CASSISGGARETQYF.

This clone has just a few counts. The V call is TRBV3-1 (or the pseudogene TRBV3-2), the J call TRBJ1-3, with D tentatively TRBD1 (6 bases). V lost 3 bases and J lost 3, with 12 bases in between. There are 15 residues in the CDR3. CDR1 is LGHDT and CDR2 is YNNKEL in the germline V gene (reference sequence). For the CDR3, the DNA is TGTGCCAGCAGCCACGGGGGGCGGTTTGGAAACACCATATATTTT. Its translation: CASSHGGRFGNTIYF.

The rearrangement uses TRBV7-2 and TRBJ2-7; 7 bases line up with TRBD2. With 5 bases clipped from V and 2 bases from J, the junction kept 9 bases outside the gene matches. CDR1 is SGHTA and CDR2 is FQGNSA in the germline V gene. CDR3 length: 15 amino acids. In DNA form, the CDR3 reads TGTGCCAGCAGCCCAGTAGCGGGTGATACCTACGAGCAGTACTTC. Its protein is CASSPVAGDTYEQYF. The full variable domain, in which reference TRBV7-2 and TRBJ2-7 provide the parts outside the CDR3, is GAGVSQSPSNKVTEKGKDVELRCDPISGHTALYWYRQSLGQGLEFLIYFQGNSAPDKSGLPSDRFSAERTGGSVSTLTIQRTQQEDSAVYLCASSPVAGDTYEQYFGPGTRLTVT.

This sequence joins TRBV7-8 and TRBJ1-4, with 8 bases matching TRBD1. CDR3 length: 17 residues. The trim removed 1 base at V and 3 bases at J, leaving 7 bases unmatched. Germline V gives CDR1 SGHVS, CDR2 FQNEAQ. The chain's CDR3 is CASSLGYYRGANEKLFF. CDR3 nucleotide sequence: TGTGCCAGCAGCTTAGGATACTACAGGGGGGCTAATGAAAAACTGTTTTTT. Complete variable domain (other parts from reference TRBV7-8 and TRBJ1-4): GAGVSQSPRYKVAKRGQDVALRCDPISGHVSLFWYQQALGQGPEFLTYFQNEAQLDKSGLPSDRFFAERPEGSVSTLKIQRTQQEDSAVYLCASSLGYYRGANEKLFFGSGTQLSVL.

The chain links TRBV7-8 to TRBJ1-5; 7 bases are shared with TRBD1. This CDR3 region has 15 residues. Germline assignment: CDR1 SGHVS and CDR2 FQNEAQ. V was clipped by 5 bases and J by 3 bases; unmatched bases: 7. DNA of the CDR3: TGTGCCAGCAGCCGAGACAGGGTCTTCAATCAGCCCCAGCATTTT. Encoded protein: CASSRDRVFNQPQHF. The full variable domain, completed using reference TRBV7-8 and TRBJ1-5, is GAGVSQSPRYKVAKRGQDVALRCDPISGHVSLFWYQQALGQGPEFLTYFQNEAQLDKSGLPSDRFFAERPEGSVSTLKIQRTQQEDSAVYLCASSRDRVFNQPQHFGDGTRLSIL.

This chain links TRBV27 with TRBJ1-5, with a weak D call TRBD1 (6 bases). There are 14 residues in the CDR3. Germline CDR1 MNHEY, CDR2 SMNVEV (reference sequence). Trimming left V 2 bases short and J 6 bases short, with 11 bases between. The CDR3 DNA sequence: TGTGCCAGCAGTTTAGGGGGCGGGAGTCAGCCCCAGCATTTT. The encoded protein is CASSLGGGSQPQHF.

The chain has TRBV6-5 and TRBJ1-2, with 9 positions matching TRBD1. CDR1 and CDR2 from the germline V gene are MNHEY and SVGAGI. Trimming cost V 6 bases and J 6 bases; bases outside gene matches: 11. The CDR3 is 15 residues long. The CDR3 reads CASSSSHRGRDGYTF. CDR3 nucleotide sequence: TGTGCCAGCAGCTCCTCCCACAGGGGGCGAGATGGCTACACCTTC.

CDR3 loop: CASRTGLSTGYTF. DNA of the CDR3: TGTGCCAGCAGAACAGGGTTATCGACAGGCTACACCTTC. This sequence joins TRBV2 and TRBJ1-2; TRBD1 is a possible D gene (6 bases). The CDR3 is made up of 13 amino acids. CDR1 SNHLY and CDR2 FYNNEI come from the germline V gene. V lost 6 bases and J lost 8, with 16 bases in between.

V usage is TRBV9 and J usage is TRBJ2-7; TRBD2 aligns across 15 bases. The CDR3 length is 18 residues. Germline loops: CDR1 SGDLS, CDR2 YYNGEE. Trimming cost V 4 bases and J 3 bases; bases outside gene matches: 11. The CDR3 reads CASSPPLGLAGGNYEQYF. The CDR3 nucleotides read TGTGCCAGCAGCCCCCCGTTGGGACTAGCGGGGGGAAACTACGAGCAGTACTTC.

The chain joins TRBV5-8 to TRBJ2-1; TRBD1 is a possible D gene (6 bases). There are 14 residues in the CDR3. The germline CDR1 and CDR2 sequences are SGHTS and YDEGEE. Trimming pared 0 bases from V and 4 bases from J, leaving 8 bases between. DNA for the CDR3: TGTGCCAGCAGCTTGGAGACAGGATACAATGAGCAGTTCTTC. This encodes CASSLETGYNEQFF.

The CDR3 region has the DNA TGTGCCAGTAAGACTAGCGGGGGGCCGAATGAGCAGTTCTTC. Encoded protein: CASKTSGGPNEQFF. V gene TRBV19 combines with J gene TRBJ2-1; 13 bases fit TRBD2. The CDR3 sequence is 14 residues long. V dropped 7 bases and J dropped 7; count of bases not matched to a gene: 4. The germline CDR1 and CDR2 sequences are LNHDA and SQIVND (reference sequence).

This rearrangement joins TRBV12-3 or TRBV12-4 to TRBJ2-7, with D possibly being TRBD2 (5 bases). This CDR3 is 13 amino acids long. V was shortened by 2 bases and J by 6 bases, with 11 bases between the two germline ends. CDR3 in amino acids: CASSLMAGPEQYF. CDR3 nucleotide sequence: TGTGCCAGCAGTTTAATGGCGGGTCCCGAGCAGTACTTC.

This chain uses TRBV5-1 with TRBJ2-2; D might be TRBD1 (6 bases). Trimming cost V 4 bases and J 6 bases, with 10 bases left between them. Germline CDR1 SGHRS, CDR2 YFSETQ. The CDR3 consists of 13 residues. CDR3 residues: CASSPQGPGELFF. CDR3 nucleotides: TGCGCCAGCAGCCCCCAGGGGCCCGGGGAGCTGTTTTTT.

The rearrangement joins TRBV5-6 to TRBJ1-2; D unclear. Germline CDR1 reads SGHDT; CDR2 reads YYEEEE. This CDR3 spans 14 amino acids. V lost 4 bases and J 4 bases, leaving 14 bases between the germline ends. CDR3 amino acids: CASSPFGEVYGYTF. For the CDR3, the DNA is TGTGCCAGCAGCCCTTTCGGGGAGGTCTATGGCTACACCTTC.

The chain links TRBV6-5 to TRBJ1-2, with D possibly matching TRBD1 (5 bases). V dropped 6 bases and J dropped 1 base, with 15 bases sitting between them. Germline-derived CDR1 and CDR2 are MNHEY and SVGAGI. CDR3 size: 15 residues. The chain's CDR3 is CASSVGQAINYGYTF. The CDR3 nucleotides are TGTGCCAGCAGCGTGGGGCAGGCGATTAACTATGGCTACACCTTC.